This T cell receptor beta chain was identified in a study of pediatric ulcerative colitis. In the study overall: Ulcerative colitis patients had pancolitis or left-sided colitis, with confirming histology. Regarding the study as a whole: All ulcerative colitis patients, but no controls, carried two rectal clonotypes.

Concerning this clone itself: Its target is unknown. The sample has other DNA sequences that encode this CDR3 too.

The V gene's germline CDR1 is LNHDA and CDR2 SQIVND (reference sequence). Trimming left V 0 bases short and J 4 bases short, with 4 bases between. There are 13 residues in the CDR3. During colonoscopy, one to two rectal pinch biopsies were collected. TCRdb keeps only in-frame clones here, not all; method: immunoSEQ multiplex PCR. The sample shows about 37,000 clones, roughly 82% of them seen only once. The V call is TRBV19, the J call TRBJ1-5; unclear D gene. Specimen: gut tissue. The TCR originated in a boy aged 10-17 years with severe ulcerative colitis. This CDR3 is CASSIERNQPQHF. CDR3 nucleotides: TGTGCCAGTAGTATAGAAAGAAATCAGCCCCAGCATTTT. Full variable domain (missing parts from reference TRBV19 and TRBJ1-5): DGGITQSPKYLFRKEGQNVTLSCEQNLNHDAMYWYRQDPGQGLRLIYYSQIVNDFQKGDIAEGYSVSREKKESFPLTVTSAQKNPTAFYLCASSIERNQPQHFGDGTRLSIL.